Below are 28 T cell receptor beta chains sequenced from a single sample in a study of T cells after yellow fever vaccination. Via MiXCR, TCRdb re-called the 5' RACE reads, giving one row per CDR3 protein. Seen here are nearly 300,000 distinct CDR3 sequences, around 9.3% observed once, and the top ten hold about 3.7%. Source: CD4+ T cells sorted from PBMCs, taken 5 days after the yellow fever booster vaccination. All receptors come from a man younger than 30 who received the YFV17D yellow fever vaccine.

The sample holds a few counts of this clonotype. CDR3 DNA: TGCGCCAGCAGGTTGATGGCGGATCTTAACACCGGGGAGCTGTTTTTT. Its translation: CASRLMADLNTGELFF. This chain links TRBV5-1 with TRBJ2-2; no clear D. The CDR3 loop spans 16 amino acids. Looked up from germline, CDR1 is SGHRS and CDR2 is YFSETQ. The V gene lost 5 bases and the J gene lost 2 bases, with 16 bases spanning the gap.

This clonotype was seen a handful of times. The chain has TRBV20-1 and TRBJ2-2; no reliable D call. V lost 0 bases and J lost 0, with 11 bases in between. Germline values: CDR1 DFQATT, CDR2 SNEGSKA (reference sequence). The CDR3 runs 16 residues. CDR3 nucleotides: TGCAGTGCTAGAGATAGCCGGAGCGCGAACACCGGGGAGCTGTTTTTT. It is translated as CSARDSRSANTGELFF.

The chain links TRBV5-1 to TRBJ1-3, with D unresolved. V was cut by 2 bases and J by 4 bases, with 10 bases left in between. From germline, CDR1 is SGHRS and CDR2 YFSETQ. CDR3 length: 14 amino acids. CDR3 in DNA: TGCGCCAGCAGCTTCGGCGTCGAGGGAAACACCATATATTTT. Translating gives CASSFGVEGNTIYF.

This clonotype was observed a few times. The CDR3 sequence: CASSSGLAGGEETQYF. The CDR3 nucleotides are TGTGCCAGCAGCTCCGGACTAGCGGGGGGAGAAGAGACCCAGTACTTC. The chain has TRBV7-9 and TRBJ2-5, with 14 bases aligning to TRBD2. V lost 4 bases, J lost 3 bases, and 4 bases stayed unmatched. The CDR3 is 16 residues long. Germline CDR1 and CDR2: SEHNR and FQNEAQ (reference sequence).

This clonotype was picked up a small number of times. V usage is TRBV6-2 or TRBV6-3 and J usage is TRBJ1-6; D is undetermined. The CDR3 length is 14 residues. V lost 6 bases to trimming and J lost 9 bases, with 15 bases between them. CDR1 and CDR2 from the germline V gene are MNHEY and SVGEGT. The CDR3 region has the DNA TGTGCCAGCAGGTTGGACGGATTCGGTTCACCCCTCCACTTT. It codes for CASRLDGFGSPLHF.

This clonotype was detected a few times. This chain links TRBV30 with TRBJ2-3, with unresolved D. Germline CDR1 GTSNPN, CDR2 SVGIG (reference sequence). V was pared by 5 bases and J by 7 bases, with 13 bases between. The CDR3 loop spans 12 amino acids. The CDR3 DNA reads TGTGCCTGGGGTCCTGACGTGTATACGCAGTATTTT. Translation: CAWGPDVYTQYF.

This clonotype was counted at least ten times. This chain joins TRBV7-2 and TRBJ2-1; D not certain. CDR1 and CDR2 (germline): SGHTA, FQGNSA. The CDR3 length is 12 residues. Trimming stripped 5 bases from V and 6 bases from J, with 8 bases between. DNA for the CDR3: TGTGCCAGCAGCCCGCAAGGCAATGAGCAGTTCTTC. Translated, it gives CASSPQGNEQFF. The complete variable domain, with remaining parts taken from reference TRBV7-2 and TRBJ2-1, reads GAGVSQSPSNKVTEKGKDVELRCDPISGHTALYWYRQSLGQGLEFLIYFQGNSAPDKSGLPSDRFSAERTGGSVSTLTIQRTQQEDSAVYLCASSPQGNEQFFGPGTRLTVL.

Only a few counts were recorded for this clonotype. The chain combines TRBV9 with TRBJ2-1; TRBD2 agrees at 10 bases. The CDR3 spans 15 residues. J lost 4 bases, V lost 3 bases, and 4 bases had no gene match. Germline-derived CDR1 and CDR2 are SGDLS and YYNGEE. CDR3 coding DNA: TGTGCCAGCAGCGAGGGACTAGCGTCTTACAATGAGCAGTTCTTC. Amino acids: CASSEGLASYNEQFF.

This clonotype was seen repeatedly, ten times or more. The chain links TRBV12-3 or TRBV12-4 to TRBJ2-5; D ambiguous. Between the trimmed V and J ends, which lost 6 bases and 5 bases, there was a span of 13 bases. This CDR3 comprises 13 residues. The CDR3 DNA is TGTGCCAGCAGCTTGAGAGGTCGGGAGACCCAGTACTTC. It encodes CASSLRGRETQYF.

As DNA, the CDR3 is TGTGCCAGCAGCGTAGCTTCGGGACTAGCGTCAGATACGCAGTATTTT. It is translated as CASSVASGLASDTQYF. The chain carries TRBV9 and TRBJ2-3, with 10 nucleotides matching TRBD2. The trim removed 0 bases at V and 4 bases at J, leaving 5 bases unmatched. CDR1 and CDR2 from the germline V gene are SGDLS and YYNGEE. The CDR3 is 16 residues long.

V gene TRBV5-1 combines with J gene TRBJ2-5; TRBD1 might be the D (6 bases). In germline, CDR1 is SGHRS, CDR2 YFSETQ. The CDR3 length is 15 residues. V was clipped by 1 base and J by 2 bases, with 12 bases between them. CDR3: CASSLRTAFQETQYF. CDR3 DNA sequence: TGCGCCAGCAGCTTGAGGACAGCGTTTCAAGAGACCCAGTACTTC.

This clonotype was seen more than once but under ten times. The rearrangement joins TRBV30 to TRBJ1-2, with D tentatively TRBD1 (5 bases). The CDR3 runs 15 residues. Per germline, CDR1 GTSNPN and CDR2 SVGIG (reference sequence). Trimming left V 0 bases short and J 3 bases short, with 14 bases between. The DNA of the CDR3 is TGTGCCTGGAGTGTAGGCATGGGGACTTACTATGGCTACACCTTC. Translation gives CAWSVGMGTYYGYTF.

In this sample, this clonotype turned up a few times. The chain has TRBV7-8 and TRBJ2-2, with 9 bases lining up with TRBD1. The CDR3 consists of 19 residues. Unmatched junction bases numbered 16, after V lost 4 bases and J lost 4 bases. Germline CDR1 SGHVS, CDR2 FQNEAQ. The CDR3 DNA is TGTGCCAGCAGCTCATTCGGATGGAAACCGGGACAGGGCACCGGGGAGCTGTTTTTT. Amino acid sequence: CASSSFGWKPGQGTGELFF.

This clonotype has at least ten counts. This chain links TRBV7-2 with TRBJ2-2; D unresolved. V was pared by 5 bases and J by 6 bases, with 10 bases between. The CDR3 runs to 13 residues. The germline V gene encodes CDR1 SGHTA and CDR2 FQGNSA. Here the CDR3 reads CASSPGPPGELFF. Here the CDR3 DNA reads TGTGCCAGCAGCCCCGGGCCGCCCGGGGAGCTGTTTTTT.

The chain couples TRBV3-1 to TRBJ1-2; a weak D match, TRBD1 (6 bases). V was shortened by 4 bases and J by 8 bases, with 17 bases between the two germline ends. This CDR3 has 14 residues. Germline CDR1 and CDR2: LGHDT and YNNKEL (reference sequence). The CDR3 sequence is CASSRDTHQGGYTF. In DNA, the CDR3 is TGTGCCAGCAGCCGGGACACCCACCAGGGCGGCTACACCTTC. Filled out from reference TRBV3-1 and TRBJ1-2, the complete variable domain reads DTAVSQTPKYLVTQMGNDKSIKCEQNLGHDTMYWYKQDSKKFLKIMFSYNNKELIINETVPNRFSPKSPDKAHLNLHINSLELGDSAVYFCASSRDTHQGGYTFGSGTRLTVV.

The chain recombines TRBV6-2 or TRBV6-3 with TRBJ2-3, with 8 bases lining up with TRBD1. This CDR3 region has 15 residues. The ends lost 5 bases at V and 3 bases at J; junction bases unmatched: 7. The germline CDR1 and CDR2 sequences are MNHEY and SVGEGT. The CDR3, as DNA: TGTGCCAGCAGTCCGAGGACAGGGATGACAGATACGCAGTATTTT. It specifies CASSPRTGMTDTQYF.

This clonotype occurred many times. The chain carries TRBV6-6 and TRBJ1-4; no clear D. The V gene lost 2 bases and the J gene lost 1 base, with 8 bases spanning the gap. CDR1 is MNHNY, CDR2 SVGAGI, per germline (reference sequence). The CDR3 sequence is 15 residues long. The CDR3: CASSYRRGTNEKLFF. In DNA, the CDR3 is TGTGCCAGCAGTTACCGTCGAGGAACTAATGAAAAACTGTTTTTT.

At least ten counts were recorded for this clonotype. V usage is TRBV27 and J usage is TRBJ2-1; D remains unclear. V dropped 10 bases and J dropped 9 bases, with 22 bases sitting between them. The CDR3 has 14 residues. Germline CDR1 reads MNHEY; CDR2 reads SMNVEV (reference sequence). CDR3 in DNA: TGTGCCACCCCGACACACGTACGGATTGCTGAGCAGTTCTTC. Its protein is CATPTHVRIAEQFF.

This clonotype was observed a few times. This chain uses TRBV6-5 with TRBJ1-2; D is unclear. The germline gives CDR1 MNHEY, CDR2 SVGAGI. The CDR3 has 12 amino acids. V lost 8 bases and J 4 bases, leaving 11 bases between the germline ends. CDR3 sequence: CASLVQLYGYTF. DNA for the CDR3: TGTGCCAGCCTGGTACAACTCTATGGCTACACCTTC.

This clonotype was recorded many times. This rearrangement joins TRBV9 to TRBJ2-3; D may be TRBD1 (6 bases). Germline V gives CDR1 SGDLS, CDR2 YYNGEE. The CDR3 length is 13 residues. V dropped 2 bases and J dropped 6 bases, with 10 bases sitting between them. The DNA of the CDR3 is TGTGCCAGCAGCGTGGGGGCAAAGGATACGCAGTATTTT. It translates to CASSVGAKDTQYF.

A few counts support this clonotype. This rearrangement joins TRBV5-5 to TRBJ1-1; D unresolved. With 0 bases removed from V and 6 bases from J, the gap between germline ends came to 6 bases. CDR1 is SGHKS and CDR2 is YYEKEE in the germline V gene (reference sequence). The CDR3 extends over 12 amino acids. The CDR3 sequence is CASSLVPSEAFF. As DNA, the CDR3 is TGTGCCAGCAGCTTGGTTCCGTCTGAAGCTTTCTTT.

This clonotype occurred a few times. This sequence joins TRBV11-2 and TRBJ2-5; 7 bases align to TRBD2. With 2 bases clipped from V and 1 base from J, the junction kept 10 bases outside the gene matches. Germline CDR1 is SGHAT and CDR2 is FQNNGV. This CDR3 has 17 residues. The CDR3 DNA reads as TGTGCCAGCAGCTTACCCATTCCCCTAGCGGCCCAAGAGACCCAGTACTTC. Encoded protein: CASSLPIPLAAQETQYF.

The J gene is TRBJ2-3, the V gene TRBV19; D call uncertain. The length of the CDR3 is 14 residues. V was pared by 3 bases and J by 2 bases, with 9 bases between. Germline V gives CDR1 LNHDA, CDR2 SQIVND (reference sequence). The CDR3: CASSIGFSTDTQYF. CDR3 DNA: TGTGCCAGTAGTATTGGTTTCTCCACAGATACGCAGTATTTT.

The J gene is TRBJ2-1, the V gene TRBV18; D might be TRBD2 (5 bases). Germline V gene sequence: CDR1 KGHSH, CDR2 LQKENI. V dropped 4 bases and J dropped 4 bases, with 17 bases sitting between them. CDR3 length: 16 amino acids. DNA of the CDR3: TGTGCCAGCTCACACTCTGGTAGGACTGGATACAATGAGCAGTTCTTC. Encoded protein: CASSHSGRTGYNEQFF.

J is TRBJ1-5 and V is TRBV30; D gene uncertain. From germline, CDR1 is GTSNPN and CDR2 SVGIG (reference sequence). The V end was cut by 1 base, the J end by 4 bases, with 8 bases between. This CDR3 spans 13 amino acids. DNA of the CDR3: TGTGCCTGGAGTGCCGCAGGAAATCAGCCCCAGCATTTT. It yields the protein CAWSAAGNQPQHF.

This clonotype has just a few counts. J is TRBJ2-5 and V is TRBV5-1; D perhaps matches TRBD2 (5 bases). With 4 bases removed from V and 5 bases from J, the gap between germline ends came to 9 bases. The length of the CDR3 is 12 residues. Germline CDR1 and CDR2: SGHRS and YFSETQ. CDR3 in DNA: TGCGCCAGCAGCGGTGAGCGGGAGACCCAGTACTTC. Translation gives CASSGERETQYF.

At least ten counts were recorded for this clonotype. V gene TRBV5-1 combines with J gene TRBJ2-3; D assignment may be TRBD1 or TRBD2 (5 bases each). This CDR3 contains 15 residues. Germline CDR1 is SGHRS and CDR2 is YFSETQ. V lost 0 bases and J lost 0, with 8 bases in between. CDR3 residues: CASSLVGTSTDTQYF. In DNA form, the CDR3 reads TGCGCCAGCAGCTTGGTGGGGACGAGCACAGATACGCAGTATTTT. Variable domain in full (rest from reference TRBV5-1 and TRBJ2-3): KAGVTQTPRYLIKTRGQQVTLSCSPISGHRSVSWYQQTPGQGLQFLFEYFSETQRNKGNFPGRFSGRQFSNSRSEMNVSTLELGDSALYLCASSLVGTSTDTQYFGPGTRLTVL.

In its sample, this clonotype was seen once. V and J are TRBV15 and TRBJ2-5; D tentatively fits TRBD1 or TRBD2 (6 bases each). The V gene lost 2 bases and the J gene lost 5 bases, with 18 bases spanning the gap. Per the germline V gene, CDR1 is LNHNV and CDR2 is YYDKDF (reference sequence). This CDR3 comprises 16 residues. For the CDR3, the DNA is TGTGCCACCAGCAGAACCTACAGGGAGGATTCGGAGACCCAGTACTTC. Translated, it gives CATSRTYREDSETQYF.